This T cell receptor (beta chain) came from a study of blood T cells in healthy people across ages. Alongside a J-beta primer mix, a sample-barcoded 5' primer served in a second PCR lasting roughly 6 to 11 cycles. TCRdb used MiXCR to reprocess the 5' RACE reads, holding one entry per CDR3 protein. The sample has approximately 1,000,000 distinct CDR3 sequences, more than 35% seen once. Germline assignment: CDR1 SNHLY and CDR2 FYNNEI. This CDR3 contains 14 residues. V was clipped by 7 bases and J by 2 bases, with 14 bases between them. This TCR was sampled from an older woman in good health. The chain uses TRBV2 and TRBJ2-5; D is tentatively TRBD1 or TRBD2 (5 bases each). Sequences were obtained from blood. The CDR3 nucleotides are TGTGCCAGCACCCAGGGAGACGAACAAGAGACCCAGTACTTC. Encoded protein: CASTQGDEQETQYF. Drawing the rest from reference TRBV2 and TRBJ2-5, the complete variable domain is EPEVTQTPSHQVTQMGQEVILRCVPISNHLYFYWYRQILGQKVEFLVSFYNNEISEKSEIFDDQFSVERPDGSNFTLKIRSTKLEDSAMYFCASTQGDEQETQYFGPGTRLLVL.